The subject of this entry is one T cell receptor beta chain. Its antigen is not identified. This sample is part of a study of T cell repertoires in cytomegalovirus infection. Study context: Based on public TCR beta signatures, there were indications of CMV infection and of a matching HLA type. Study conclusions and caveats: HLA-C-restricted CMV clonotypes gave the most frequent clonotype in two of eight donors. Totalled public TCR beta family frequency picked out people who carried CMV plus the relevant HLA.

TCRdb reprocessed the reads with MiXCR, giving one entry per CDR3 protein. This table has under 850,000 distinct CDR3 sequences, about 33% appearing once. This clonotype was obtained from a human donor in good health (CMV status not recorded). Some clones in this sample may be carry-over from other donors' samples. The specimen was cultured PBMCs, collected from culture after CMV antigen stimulation.

The CDR3 region is CASSQGVGGGTPGELFF. CDR3 nucleotide sequence: TGCGCCAGCAGCCAAGGGGTCGGCGGGGGCACGCCCGGGGAGCTGTTTTTT. The V and J genes are TRBV4-1 and TRBJ2-2, with a tentative D call TRBD2 (7 bases). The CDR3 has 17 residues. The germline gives CDR1 MGHRA, CDR2 YSYEKL. Trimming removed 1 base from V and 6 bases from J, with 18 bases in between.